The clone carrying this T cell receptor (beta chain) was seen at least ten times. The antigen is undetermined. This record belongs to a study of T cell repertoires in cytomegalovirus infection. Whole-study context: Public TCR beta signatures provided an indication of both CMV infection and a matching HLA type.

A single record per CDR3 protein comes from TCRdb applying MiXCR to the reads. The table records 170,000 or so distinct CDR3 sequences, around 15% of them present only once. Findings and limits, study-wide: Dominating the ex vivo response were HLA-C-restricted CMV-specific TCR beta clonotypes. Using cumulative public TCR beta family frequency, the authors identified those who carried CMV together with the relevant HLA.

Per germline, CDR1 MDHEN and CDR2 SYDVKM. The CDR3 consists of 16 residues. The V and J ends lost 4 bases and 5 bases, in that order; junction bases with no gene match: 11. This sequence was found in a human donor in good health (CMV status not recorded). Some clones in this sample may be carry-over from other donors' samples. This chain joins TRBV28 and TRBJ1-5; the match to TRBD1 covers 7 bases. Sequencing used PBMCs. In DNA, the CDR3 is TGTGCCAGCAGTTATGGGGACAGCGAGGGCTATCAGCCCCAGCATTTT. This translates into CASSYGDSEGYQPQHF.